This TCR beta chain was sequenced for a study of neurological immune-mediated disorders. This CDR3 comprises 13 residues. Germline V gives CDR1 SGHAT, CDR2 FQNNGV. V was trimmed by 2 bases and J by 2 bases, leaving 6 bases between them. cDNA synthesis was performed by 5'RACE with 10-nucleotide random UMIs. In TCRdb, the 5' RACE reads were re-called with MiXCR into one record per CDR3 protein. Among about 35,000 distinct CDR3 sequences, less than 5% were seen once, and the ten largest hold about 2.2%. The sample holds a few counts of this clonotype. The TCR was taken from a man younger than 45 with multiple sclerosis. Sequencing used PBMCs. This chain joins TRBV11-2 and TRBJ2-5, with D hard to call. The CDR3: CASSLQLQETQYF. For the CDR3, the DNA is TGTGCCAGCAGCTTACAACTACAAGAGACCCAGTACTTC.